This T cell receptor (beta chain) is from a study of technical replicates of blood from several donors. The data were produced by immunoSEQ multiplex PCR, yet TCRdb's version contains in-frame clones alone and is incomplete. The table records more than 65,000 clones, roughly 95% of them present only once. Material: T cells isolated from PBMCs. The source of this sequence is a human donor in good health.

The CDR3 nucleotides read TGTGCCATCCTTCCCGGCGGGGGGACCCCCTACGAGCAGTACTTC. This translates into CAILPGGGTPYEQYF. The chain carries TRBV10-3 and TRBJ2-7; 8 nucleotides line up with TRBD2. Trimming cost V 8 bases and J 2 bases; bases outside gene matches: 11. Looked up from germline, CDR1 is ENHRY and CDR2 is SYGVKD. The CDR3 spans 15 residues.